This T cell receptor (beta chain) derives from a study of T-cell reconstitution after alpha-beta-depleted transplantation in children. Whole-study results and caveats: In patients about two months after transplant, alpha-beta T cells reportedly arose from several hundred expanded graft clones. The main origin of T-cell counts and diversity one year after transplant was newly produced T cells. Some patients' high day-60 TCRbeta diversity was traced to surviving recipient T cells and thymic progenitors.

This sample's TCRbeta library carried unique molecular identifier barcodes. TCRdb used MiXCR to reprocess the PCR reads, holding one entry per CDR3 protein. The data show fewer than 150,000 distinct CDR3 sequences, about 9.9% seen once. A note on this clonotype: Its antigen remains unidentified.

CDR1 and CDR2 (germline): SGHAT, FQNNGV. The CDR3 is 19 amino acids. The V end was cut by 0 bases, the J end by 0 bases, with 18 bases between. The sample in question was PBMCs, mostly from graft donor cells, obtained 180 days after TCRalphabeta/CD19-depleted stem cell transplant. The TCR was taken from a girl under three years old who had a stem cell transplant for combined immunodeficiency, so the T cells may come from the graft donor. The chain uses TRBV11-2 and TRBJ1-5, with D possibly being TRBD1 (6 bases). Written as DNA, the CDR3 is TGTGCCAGCAGCTTAGATCTGTCGTGGCGGGGACATAGCAATCAGCCCCAGCATTTT. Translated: CASSLDLSWRGHSNQPQHF.